The 26 T cell receptor beta chains below all came from one sample that was sequenced in a study of blood T cell repertoires in COVID-19. TCRdb's copy holds only in-frame clones and misses some; the assay was immunoSEQ multiplex PCR. This sample has under 150,000 clones, with approximately 86% found just once. What was sequenced was PBMCs or T cells enriched from blood (not recorded which). The receptors derive from a woman between 50 and 59 years old who had recovered from COVID-19.

This clone has just a few counts. The V gene is TRBV27, the J gene TRBJ2-7, with 7 bases fitting TRBD1. This CDR3 comprises 13 residues. Germline assignment: CDR1 MNHEY and CDR2 SMNVEV (reference sequence). V trimming: 1 base; J trimming: 3 bases; junction bases outside the gene matches: 0. CDR3 amino acids: CASSLYRGYEQYF. CDR3 coding DNA: TGTGCCAGCAGTTTATACAGGGGCTACGAGCAGTACTTC.

The chain has TRBV11-2 and TRBJ2-5; 13 bases are shared with TRBD2. V was clipped by 0 bases and J by 3 bases; unmatched bases: 13. Germline V lookup: CDR1 SGHAT, CDR2 FQNNGV. The CDR3 is 20 amino acids. The CDR3 nucleotides are TGTGCCAGCAGCTTAGATCGGTGGACTAGCGGGGGTGGGGCAGAAGAGACCCAGTACTTC. Protein: CASSLDRWTSGGGAEETQYF.

The V call is TRBV19, the J call TRBJ2-5; possibly TRBD2 for D (6 bases). Germline V gene sequence: CDR1 LNHDA, CDR2 SQIVND (reference sequence). The V gene lost 10 bases and the J gene lost 0 bases, with 18 bases spanning the gap. The CDR3 covers 15 residues. The CDR3 loop is CATDRGWGYQETQYF. DNA for the CDR3: TGTGCCACAGACCGGGGGTGGGGGTACCAAGAGACCCAGTACTTC. The full variable domain, rest sourced from reference TRBV19 and TRBJ2-5, is DGGITQSPKYLFRKEGQNVTLSCEQNLNHDAMYWYRQDPGQGLRLIYYSQIVNDFQKGDIAEGYSVSREKKESFPLTVTSAQKNPTAFYLCATDRGWGYQETQYFGPGTRLLVL.

The chain employs TRBV3-1 (or the pseudogene TRBV3-2) and TRBJ2-7; 8 nucleotides align to TRBD1. The CDR3 is made up of 15 amino acids. CDR1 and CDR2 from the germline V gene are LGHDT and YNNKEL (reference sequence). V lost 6 bases to trimming and J lost 3 bases; unmatched junction nucleotides: 10. CDR3 amino acids: CASSGRGQDFYEQYF. CDR3 DNA: TGTGCCAGCAGTGGCCGGGGACAGGACTTCTACGAGCAGTACTTC.

The table lists this clone with a count of one. The chain recombines TRBV7-9 with TRBJ1-5; 7 bases align to TRBD1. Losses at the gene ends were 7 bases for V and 0 bases for J; bases not matched to a gene: 6. The germline V gene has CDR1 SEHNR and CDR2 FQNEAQ (reference sequence). The CDR3 is 15 residues long. DNA for the CDR3: TGTGCCAGCACCACAGACAGGGATAGCAATCAGCCCCAGCATTTT. This translates into CASTTDRDSNQPQHF. Combining the CDR3 with reference TRBV7-9 and TRBJ1-5 gives the whole variable domain DTGVSQNPRHKITKRGQNVTFRCDPISEHNRLYWYRQTLGQGPEFLTYFQNEAQLEKSRLLSDRFSAERPKGSFSTLEIQRTEQGDSAMYLCASTTDRDSNQPQHFGDGTRLSIL.

This clone was detected a few times. The chain employs TRBV7-9 and TRBJ2-5, with 11 nucleotides matching TRBD2. V lost 1 base and J lost 2; bases outside the gene matches: 6. The CDR3 sequence is 17 residues long. Germline CDR1 is SEHNR and CDR2 is FQNEAQ (reference sequence). CDR3 residues: CASSLVLAGGQQETQYF. The CDR3 DNA follows: TGTGCCAGCAGCTTAGTTTTAGCGGGGGGGCAGCAAGAGACCCAGTACTTC.

The V call is TRBV6-2 or TRBV6-3, the J call TRBJ2-7; TRBD2 might be the D (5 bases). The CDR3 extends over 16 amino acids. CDR1 MNHEY and CDR2 SVGEGT come from the germline V gene. The V end was cut by 0 bases, the J end by 3 bases, with 15 bases between. The CDR3 reads CASSYSLARMGYEQYF. CDR3 DNA sequence: TGTGCCAGCAGTTACTCCTTAGCGCGGATGGGCTACGAGCAGTACTTC.

J is TRBJ2-3 and V is TRBV9; possible D gene TRBD1, 6 bases. CDR1 and CDR2 (germline): SGDLS, YYNGEE. V dropped 0 bases and J dropped 2 bases, with 10 bases sitting between them. The CDR3 spans 15 residues. CDR3 in DNA: TGTGCCAGCAGCGTAGAGACAGGAAACACAGATACGCAGTATTTT. Its protein is CASSVETGNTDTQYF.

In its sample, this clone was seen a few times. The gene calls are TRBV24-1 and TRBJ2-7, with a weak D call TRBD2 (6 bases). CDR1 and CDR2 from the germline V gene are KGHDR and SFDVKD. Trimming cost V 2 bases and J 4 bases, with 11 bases left between them. The CDR3 length is 14 residues. CDR3 amino acids: CATSDSRRGYEQYF. CDR3 bases: TGTGCCACCAGTGATTCCCGACGGGGGTACGAGCAGTACTTC.

In DNA form, the CDR3 reads TGTGCCAGCAGCCGGACTAGCTCCTACAATGAGCAGTTCTTC. Translating gives CASSRTSSYNEQFF. The rearrangement uses TRBV5-4 and TRBJ2-1; 7 bases are a match to TRBD2. Trimming removed 4 bases from V and 0 bases from J; junction bases left unmatched: 1. This CDR3 spans 14 amino acids. CDR1 and CDR2 from the germline V gene are SGHNT and YYREEE (reference sequence).

This chain connects TRBV9 to TRBJ2-1; 7 positions agree with TRBD2. CDR3 size: 18 residues. V trimming: 3 bases; J trimming: 6 bases; junction bases outside the gene matches: 18. Germline values: CDR1 SGDLS, CDR2 YYNGEE. The CDR3 spells CASSEGPTSGAPINEQFF. The CDR3 nucleotides are TGTGCCAGCAGCGAGGGCCCCACAAGCGGGGCCCCCATCAATGAGCAGTTCTTC.

This clone was observed once. At one boundary the junction diverges from the germline segment, which might be a read error. The chain uses TRBV2 and TRBJ1-1; D gene uncertain. This CDR3 is 14 amino acids long. Per germline, CDR1 SNHLY and CDR2 FYNNEI. The CDR3 loop reads CASREGWVDLGAFF. For the CDR3, the DNA is TGTGCCAGCAGGGAAGGGTGGGTTGACCTAGGAGCTTTCTTT.

The chain is built from TRBV10-3 and TRBJ1-2, with 7 bases aligning to TRBD1. The CDR3 length is 16 residues. With 4 bases clipped from V and 0 bases from J, the junction kept 8 bases outside the gene matches. CDR1 and CDR2 (germline): ENHRY, SYGVKD. CDR3 sequence reads: CAISVQGDGANYGYTF. CDR3 DNA sequence: TGTGCCATCAGTGTTCAGGGGGATGGAGCTAACTATGGCTACACCTTC.

The chain carries TRBV27 and TRBJ1-2; the D is unclear. CDR1 is MNHEY and CDR2 is SMNVEV in the germline V gene (reference sequence). Trimming stripped 11 bases from V and 4 bases from J, with 17 bases between. CDR3 length equals 13 residues. In nucleotides, the CDR3 is TGTGCCTTACCCTCAAGCGCATTCTATGGCTACACCTTC. Translated: CALPSSAFYGYTF.

This chain joins TRBV19 and TRBJ2-3, with TRBD2 identical over 8 bases. There are 15 residues in the CDR3. Germline V gene data show CDR1 as LNHDA and CDR2 as SQIVND (reference sequence). The V segment lost 10 bases and the J segment 2 bases; nucleotides outside the gene matches: 11. In DNA form, the CDR3 reads TGTGCCACCCAAGGACTAGCTCAAAACACAGATACGCAGTATTTT. This translates into CATQGLAQNTDTQYF.

CDR3 loop: CASSIDRGRGNEQFF. CDR3 DNA: TGTGCCAGTAGTATCGACAGGGGGAGAGGTAATGAGCAGTTCTTC. This sequence joins TRBV19 and TRBJ2-1, with 9 bases lining up with TRBD1. Trimming at V came to 3 bases and at J to 7 bases, leaving 7 bases not matched to a gene. The CDR3 runs to 15 residues. Germline CDR1 reads LNHDA; CDR2 reads SQIVND (reference sequence).

The gene calls are TRBV18 and TRBJ2-5; TRBD1 aligns across 9 bases. The germline CDR1 and CDR2 sequences are KGHSH and LQKENI. Germline trimming cut 2 bases from V and 6 bases from J; bases unmatched to any gene: 13. The length of the CDR3 is 17 residues. CDR3: CASSPFSGQGSGKTQYF. DNA for the CDR3: TGTGCCAGCTCACCATTTTCGGGACAGGGCTCTGGGAAGACCCAGTACTTC. The whole variable domain, remainder taken from reference TRBV18 and TRBJ2-5, is NAGVMQNPRHLVRRRGQEARLRCSPMKGHSHVYWYRQLPEEGLKFMVYLQKENIIDESGMPKERFSAEFPKEGPSILRIQQVVRGDSAAYFCASSPFSGQGSGKTQYFGPGTRLLVL.

CDR3 DNA sequence: TGTGCCAGCAGTGCCGGACAGCGTCATTCACCCCTCCACTTT. Protein: CASSAGQRHSPLHF. V gene TRBV27 combines with J gene TRBJ1-6; possible D gene TRBD1, 6 bases. The CDR3 covers 14 residues. Trimming cost V 5 bases and J 8 bases, with 13 bases left between them. Per the germline V gene, CDR1 is MNHEY and CDR2 is SMNVEV (reference sequence).

This clone occurred once. The DNA for the CDR3 is TGCGCCAGCAGCCGCACCACAGGGGACGAAAAACTGTTTTTT. It codes for CASSRTTGDEKLFF. The J gene is TRBJ1-4, the V gene TRBV4-3, with TRBD1 matching over 7 bases. This CDR3 has 14 residues. J was trimmed by 8 bases and V by 4 bases; bases with no gene match: 7. The germline V gene encodes CDR1 LGHNA and CDR2 YSLEER.

The chain couples TRBV5-1 to TRBJ2-1, with D possibly matching TRBD1 (6 bases). CDR1 and CDR2 from the germline V gene are SGHRS and YFSETQ. This CDR3 is 16 amino acids long. Trimming pared 1 base from V and 5 bases from J, leaving 16 bases between. The CDR3 protein is CASSLSVWGPDNEQFF. CDR3 nucleotides: TGCGCCAGCAGCTTGAGTGTATGGGGGCCGGACAATGAGCAGTTCTTC.

The chain couples TRBV5-5 to TRBJ2-7; 8 nucleotides align to TRBD2. CDR3 length equals 15 residues. Losses at the gene ends were 1 base for V and 2 bases for J; bases not matched to a gene: 5. Germline CDR1 and CDR2: SGHKS and YYEKEE (reference sequence). The CDR3 is CASSLPGGDAYEQYF. The CDR3 bases are TGTGCCAGCAGCTTGCCCGGGGGGGACGCCTACGAGCAGTACTTC. The full variable domain, its missing parts supplied by reference TRBV5-5 and TRBJ2-7, is DAGVTQSPTHLIKTRGQQVTLRCSPISGHKSVSWYQQVLGQGPQFIFQYYEKEERGRGNFPDRFSARQFPNYSSELNVNALLLGDSALYLCASSLPGGDAYEQYFGPGTRLTVT.

This clone has a single count. The J gene is TRBJ2-5, the V gene TRBV9; the D gene is possibly TRBD2 (6 bases). Trimming left V 0 bases short and J 2 bases short, with 14 bases between. The CDR3 loop spans 16 amino acids. The germline V gene has CDR1 SGDLS and CDR2 YYNGEE. The CDR3 DNA is TGTGCCAGCAGCGTAGGTGGTAGCGGCGTACAAGAGACCCAGTACTTC. This translates into CASSVGGSGVQETQYF.

The rearrangement uses TRBV2 and TRBJ1-3, with 8 bases aligning to TRBD1. Germline lookup yields CDR1 SNHLY and CDR2 FYNNEI. V trimming: 8 bases; J trimming: 3 bases; junction bases outside the gene matches: 18. CDR3 length: 18 amino acids. The CDR3 region is CASGGQVPESSDGNTIYF. The CDR3 DNA reads as TGTGCCAGCGGGGGACAGGTCCCGGAATCATCCGATGGAAACACCATATATTTT.

This clone was found a few times. The chain joins TRBV24-1 to TRBJ2-2, with TRBD2 identical over 12 bases. The CDR3 spans 19 residues. The trim removed 2 bases at V and 3 bases at J, leaving 9 bases unmatched. Germline CDR1 is KGHDR and CDR2 is SFDVKD. DNA of the CDR3: TGTGCCACCAGTGATTCTGGACTAGCGGGGAGGATTTACACCGGGGAGCTGTTTTTT. It is translated as CATSDSGLAGRIYTGELFF.

J is TRBJ1-4 and V is TRBV4-1, with D uncertain. This CDR3 has 13 residues. Trimming removed 0 bases at V and 10 bases at J, with 9 bases between. Germline lookup yields CDR1 MGHRA and CDR2 YSYEKL. The chain's CDR3 is CASSQDGGPKLFF. CDR3 DNA: TGCGCCAGCAGCCAAGATGGCGGTCCAAAACTGTTTTTT.

The chain employs TRBV5-1 and TRBJ1-4; no reliable D call. CDR1 and CDR2 (germline): SGHRS, YFSETQ. V lost 0 bases to trimming and J lost 1 base, with 7 bases between them. The CDR3 contains 15 residues. DNA of the CDR3: TGCGCCAGCAGCTTGGTAGGCGGAACTAATGAAAAACTGTTTTTT. This translates into CASSLVGGTNEKLFF.